This T cell receptor (beta chain) was obtained from a study of blood T cells in healthy people across ages. Study-level findings and limits: The study regarded diversity estimates from one million T cells as underestimates. Because sorting was not performed, PBMCs prevented conclusive naive versus antigen-experienced comparison.

The use of a sample-barcoded 5' primer and a J-beta primer mix characterized a second PCR of roughly 6 to 11 cycles. TCRdb processed the 5' RACE reads anew with MiXCR; each CDR3 protein has one entry. Found here are hundreds of thousands of distinct CDR3 sequences, about 48% of them singletons; the top ten hold roughly 13%. This clonotype was observed a handful of times. What it recognizes is unknown. This CDR3 is built from 15 residues. Germline lookup yields CDR1 SGHRS and CDR2 YFSETQ. Each donor was a healthy Caucasian individual from Russia, aged roughly 6 to 95. The sample, about 9.2 milliliters of peripheral blood, was drawn from each donor.

The sequencing sample was made of blood. The clonotype originates from a man in his thirties or forties in good health. The chain uses TRBV5-1 and TRBJ2-7; D unresolved. Matching the DNA end better, TRBJ2-5 makes the J call doubtful. CDR3 DNA: TGCGCCAGCAGCTTGGGGCAGGTTGTATTGGAGACCCAGTACTTC. This codes for CASSLGQVVLETQYF.